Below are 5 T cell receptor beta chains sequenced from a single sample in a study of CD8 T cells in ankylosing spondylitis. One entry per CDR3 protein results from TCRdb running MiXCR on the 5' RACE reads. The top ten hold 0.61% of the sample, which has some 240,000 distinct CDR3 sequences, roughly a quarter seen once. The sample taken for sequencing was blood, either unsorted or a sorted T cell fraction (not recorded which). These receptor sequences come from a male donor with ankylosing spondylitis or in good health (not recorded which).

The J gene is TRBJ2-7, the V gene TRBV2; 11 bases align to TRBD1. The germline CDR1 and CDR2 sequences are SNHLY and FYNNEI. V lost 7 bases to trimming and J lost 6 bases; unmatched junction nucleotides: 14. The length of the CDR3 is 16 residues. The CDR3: CASKDRGRTRTGEQYF. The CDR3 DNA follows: TGTGCCAGCAAGGACAGGGGGCGAACAAGAACCGGCGAGCAGTACTTC. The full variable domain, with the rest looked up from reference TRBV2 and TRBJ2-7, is EPEVTQTPSHQVTQMGQEVILRCVPISNHLYFYWYRQILGQKVEFLVSFYNNEISEKSEIFDDQFSVERPDGSNFTLKIRSTKLEDSAMYFCASKDRGRTRTGEQYFGPGTRLTVT.

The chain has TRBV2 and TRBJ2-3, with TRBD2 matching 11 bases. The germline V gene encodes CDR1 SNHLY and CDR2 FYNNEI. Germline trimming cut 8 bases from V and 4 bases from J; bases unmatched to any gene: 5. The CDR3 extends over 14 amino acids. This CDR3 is CASQASGGSDTQYF. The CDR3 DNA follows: TGTGCCAGCCAGGCTAGCGGGGGGTCAGATACGCAGTATTTT.

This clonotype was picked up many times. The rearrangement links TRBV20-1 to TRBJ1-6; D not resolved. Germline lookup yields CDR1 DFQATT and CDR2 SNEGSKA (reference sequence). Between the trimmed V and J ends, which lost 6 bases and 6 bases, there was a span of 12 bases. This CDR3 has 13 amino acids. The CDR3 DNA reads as TGCAGTGCGGGGATCCCTCCTAATTCACCCCTCCACTTT. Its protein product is CSAGIPPNSPLHF.

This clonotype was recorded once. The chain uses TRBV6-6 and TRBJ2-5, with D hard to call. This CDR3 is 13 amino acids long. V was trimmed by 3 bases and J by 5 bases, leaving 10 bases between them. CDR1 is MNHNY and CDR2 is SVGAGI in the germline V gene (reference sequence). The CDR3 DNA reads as TGTGCCAGCAGTTATGCTCCCGGGGAGACCCAGTACTTC. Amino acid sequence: CASSYAPGETQYF.

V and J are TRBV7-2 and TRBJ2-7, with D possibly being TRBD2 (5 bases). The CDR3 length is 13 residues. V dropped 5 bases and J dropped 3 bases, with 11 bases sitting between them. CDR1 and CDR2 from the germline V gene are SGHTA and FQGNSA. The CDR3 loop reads CASSQRRDYEQYF. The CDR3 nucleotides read TGTGCCAGCAGCCAAAGACGGGACTACGAGCAGTACTTC.